This T cell receptor (beta chain) was observed in a study of cytomegalovirus exposure and HLA in healthy donors. Study-wide context: Researchers previously reported finding just under 120 million unique TCR beta sequences from 170 million or so T cells. Whole-study results and caveats: Association with HLA alleles at 0.05 false discovery rate was found for 16,951 TCR beta sequences in a later analysis.

Points on this clone: Antigen specificity is unknown.

In the PCR, 60 Vbeta and 13 Jbeta primers were used. Sequencing used immunoSEQ multiplex PCR; TCRdb keeps in-frame clones, though not all of them. This table has 150,000 to 200,000 clones, around 80% appearing once. Germline-derived CDR1 and CDR2 are MNHEY and SMNVEV (reference sequence). Trimming removed 6 bases from V and 4 bases from J, with 10 bases in between. This CDR3 has 13 residues. The rearrangement links TRBV27 to TRBJ1-5, with D tentatively TRBD1 (5 bases). What was sequenced was PBMCs. This clonotype was obtained from a man between 50 and 59 years old in good health and CMV-seropositive. The CDR3 sequence is CASSQGSNQPQHF. CDR3 nucleotides: TGTGCCAGCAGCCAGGGTAGTAATCAGCCCCAGCATTTT.